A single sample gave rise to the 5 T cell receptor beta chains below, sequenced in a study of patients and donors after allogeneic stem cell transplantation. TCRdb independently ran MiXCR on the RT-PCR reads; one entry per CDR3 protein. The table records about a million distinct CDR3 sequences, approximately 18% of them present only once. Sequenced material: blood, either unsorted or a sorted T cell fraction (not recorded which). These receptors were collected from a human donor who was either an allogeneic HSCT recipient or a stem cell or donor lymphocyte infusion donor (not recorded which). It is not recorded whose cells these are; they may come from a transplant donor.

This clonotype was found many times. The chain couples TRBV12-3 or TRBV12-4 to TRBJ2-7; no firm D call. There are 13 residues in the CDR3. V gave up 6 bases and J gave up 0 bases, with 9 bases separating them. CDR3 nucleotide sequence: TGTGCCAGCAGATCCCGGAGCTCCTACGAGCAGTACTTC. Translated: CASRSRSSYEQYF.

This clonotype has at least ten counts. CDR3 region: CASSLWSSGANVLTF. The CDR3 nucleotides read TGTGCCAGCAGTCTCTGGAGCTCTGGGGCCAACGTCCTGACTTTC. This chain uses TRBV12-3 or TRBV12-4 with TRBJ2-6; D not resolved. The CDR3 totals 15 residues. Trimming pared 5 bases from V and 0 bases from J, leaving 8 bases between.

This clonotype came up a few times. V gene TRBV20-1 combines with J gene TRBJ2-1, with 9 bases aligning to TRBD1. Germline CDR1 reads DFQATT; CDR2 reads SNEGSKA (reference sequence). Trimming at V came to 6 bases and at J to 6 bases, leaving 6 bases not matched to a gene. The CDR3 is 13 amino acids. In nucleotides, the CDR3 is TGCAGTGCACCCGGACAGGGGATCAATGAGCAGTTCTTC. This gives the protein CSAPGQGINEQFF.

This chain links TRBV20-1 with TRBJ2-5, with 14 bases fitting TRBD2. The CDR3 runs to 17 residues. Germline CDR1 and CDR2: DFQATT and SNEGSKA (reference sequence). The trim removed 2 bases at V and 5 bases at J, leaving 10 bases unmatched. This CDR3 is CSARKGLAGVLGETQYF. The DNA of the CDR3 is TGCAGTGCTAGAAAGGGACTAGCGGGGGTCCTAGGGGAGACCCAGTACTTC.

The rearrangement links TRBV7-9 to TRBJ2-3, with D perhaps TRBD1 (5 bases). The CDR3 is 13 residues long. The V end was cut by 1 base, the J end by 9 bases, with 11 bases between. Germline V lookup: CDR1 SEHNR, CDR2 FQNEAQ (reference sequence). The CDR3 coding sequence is TGTGCCAGCAGCTTAGTTACGGCAGGGACGCAGTATTTT. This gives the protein CASSLVTAGTQYF.